The clone carrying this T cell receptor beta chain rates as large. The antigen remains undetermined. The record originates from a study of circulating CD8 cells and anti-PD-1 response in melanoma. Across the whole study: Of 13 patients, seven got anti-PD-1 first and six had prior therapy. The study's findings and limits: Published repertoire comparisons used only baseline and M1 samples. Some patients were treatment-naive; others were previously treated. PD-1 and DPOS subsets showed similar, higher clonality than DNEG.

The V end lost 2 bases, the J end lost 3 bases, and 17 bases lay between the germline ends. The CDR3 spans 17 residues. Germline loops: CDR1 LNHDA, CDR2 SQIVND (reference sequence). The QIAseq Immune Repertoire TCR panel built the libraries from approximately 15 ng of total RNA. TCRdb ran MiXCR on the reads and lists one entry per CDR3 protein. The sample holds about 320 distinct CDR3 sequences; around 8% are singletons and the top ten take over 35%. Four subsets defined by PD-1 and/or TIGIT were sorted from live CD3+CD8+TCRalphabeta+ cells. The material was CD8+ T cells from PBMCs, obtained at baseline or after one month of anti-PD-1 therapy (not recorded which). The V call is TRBV19, the J call TRBJ2-1; D is undetermined. The clonotype was recovered from a human donor with melanoma. CDR3 residues: CASSIIRDSPHYNEQFF. CDR3 DNA: TGTGCCAGTAGTATAATACGCGACTCGCCCCACTACAATGAGCAGTTCTTC.